These 31 T cell receptor beta chains were all obtained from the same sample, sequenced in a study of T cells expressing NK-cell markers. From its re-call of the 5' RACE reads, TCRdb lists each CDR3 protein once, without DNA. This sample's table has around 550,000 distinct CDR3 sequences. The specimen was blood T cells: a sorted CD56 or NKG2C T cell subset, CD4+ or CD8+ T cells, or bulk PBMC T cells (not recorded which). These TCRs come from a man younger than 35 in good health.

The chain couples TRBV6-2 or TRBV6-3 to TRBJ2-1; lacking DNA, the TRBD1 call made by TCRdb goes unchecked. The CDR3 covers 17 residues. Germline V gives CDR1 MNHEY, CDR2 SVGEGT. CDR3 in amino acids: CASSRPGSGAGANEQFF.

The J gene is TRBJ1-2, the V gene TRBV29-1; TCRdb names TRBD1, which stays unverified in the absence of DNA. Germline V gene lookup returns CDR1 SQVTM and CDR2 ANQGSEA. The CDR3 runs 13 residues. CDR3 in amino acids: CSGYPTWDGGYTF.

V is TRBV11-1 and J is TRBJ2-1. Germline V CDR1 and CDR2: SGHAT, FQDESV (reference sequence). The CDR3 length is 12 residues. This CDR3 is CASSQTFYEQFF.

The chain employs TRBV20-1 and TRBJ2-1; without DNA, the TCRdb call of TRBD2 cannot be checked. Looked up from germline, CDR1 is DFQATT and CDR2 is SNEGSKA (reference sequence). The CDR3 spans 12 residues. The CDR3 protein is CSAPRREYEQFF.

The V and J genes are TRBV5-1 and TRBJ2-3. Germline CDR1 reads SGHRS; CDR2 reads YFSETQ. The CDR3 runs 12 residues. This chain's CDR3 is CASSLEGDTQYF.

V gene TRBV25-1 combines with J gene TRBJ2-4; TCRdb's D call, TRBD2, is unchecked because there is no DNA. Germline V gene sequence: CDR1 MGHDK, CDR2 SYGVNS. The CDR3 runs 14 residues. The CDR3 sequence: CASSEREDLSIQYF.

The chain links TRBV14 to TRBJ2-1; the D call of TRBD2 rests on TCRdb alone, since no DNA is present to check it. The CDR3 consists of 16 residues. Per germline, CDR1 SGHDN and CDR2 FVKESK. This CDR3 is CASSQDRTGGPPFVFF.

The V and J genes are TRBV7-2 and TRBJ2-2; TCRdb selects TRBD2, and the lack of DNA leaves this call unchecked. Germline V gives CDR1 SGHTA, CDR2 FQGNSA. The CDR3 has 17 residues. The chain's CDR3 is CASRRGLAGSDTGELFF.

V usage is TRBV7-2 and J usage is TRBJ2-5; the D gene TCRdb calls, TRBD1, cannot be checked with no DNA. This CDR3 region has 14 residues. CDR1 is SGHTA, CDR2 FQGNSA, per germline. The CDR3: CASSEGGLSETQYF.

The V and J genes are TRBV5-4 and TRBJ2-1; with no DNA, the TCRdb D assignment of TRBD2 cannot be verified. Germline V gene sequence: CDR1 SGHNT, CDR2 YYREEE (reference sequence). CDR3 length: 13 amino acids. CDR3 sequence: CASSARDANEQFF.

The chain employs TRBV6-5 and TRBJ2-2. CDR3 size: 15 residues. Germline lookup yields CDR1 MNHEY and CDR2 SVGAGI. The CDR3 protein is CASSYSFPSGGELFF.

The rearrangement links TRBV27 to TRBJ2-1. The CDR3 is made up of 16 amino acids. The V gene's germline CDR1 is MNHEY and CDR2 SMNVEV (reference sequence). Here the CDR3 reads CASSLDLPSSYNEQFF.

The chain recombines TRBV20-1 with TRBJ1-4; the D call of TRBD1 rests on TCRdb alone, since no DNA is present to check it. CDR1 and CDR2 from the germline V gene are DFQATT and SNEGSKA (reference sequence). The CDR3 is made up of 13 amino acids. CDR3 sequence reads: CSASRTVNEKLFF.

The chain recombines TRBV9 with TRBJ1-1; TCRdb picks TRBD1, but there is no DNA to check that call. Germline CDR1 reads SGDLS; CDR2 reads YYNGEE. This CDR3 has 13 residues. This CDR3 is CASRQGTNTEAFF.

The J gene is TRBJ2-7, the V gene TRBV6-2 or TRBV6-3; the TCRdb call, TRBD1, lacks DNA for checking. CDR3 length equals 14 residues. Germline V gene data show CDR1 as MNHEY and CDR2 as SVGEGT. The CDR3 sequence: CASRFEGARYEQYF.

The chain joins TRBV12-3 or TRBV12-4 to TRBJ1-5. This CDR3 is 15 amino acids long. CDR3 sequence: CASSPWAGPNQPQHF.

The V call is TRBV2, the J call TRBJ2-3; TCRdb gives TRBD2 as the D gene, but with no DNA this cannot be confirmed. Germline loops: CDR1 SNHLY, CDR2 FYNNEI. The CDR3 runs to 16 residues. The CDR3 here is CASSRDSQSSTDTQYF.

The V gene is TRBV28, the J gene TRBJ1-5; TCRdb designates TRBD1, a call that cannot be tested without DNA. The germline gives CDR1 MDHEN, CDR2 SYDVKM. The CDR3 runs 15 residues. This chain's CDR3 is CASSLGHRGHQPQHF.

V usage is TRBV21-1 and J usage is TRBJ2-5; TCRdb's assignment of TRBD1 cannot be checked, as there is no DNA. TRBV21-1 is labeled a pseudogene. The CDR3 runs to 18 residues. The CDR3 sequence is CASSKGPRARESQETQYF.

The gene calls are TRBV6-2 or TRBV6-3 and TRBJ2-7; TCRdb gives TRBD2 as the D gene, but with no DNA this cannot be confirmed. This CDR3 contains 16 residues. Germline values: CDR1 MNHEY, CDR2 SVGEGT. CDR3 region: CASSAGGLPSSYEQYF.

The chain uses TRBV4-1 and TRBJ1-5; TCRdb gives TRBD1 as the D gene, but with no DNA this cannot be confirmed. There are 15 residues in the CDR3. Germline V gives CDR1 MGHRA, CDR2 YSYEKL. CDR3 in amino acids: CASSQEGGGFQPQHF.

The rearrangement links TRBV7-2 to TRBJ1-3; TCRdb's assignment of TRBD1 cannot be checked, as there is no DNA. CDR1 is SGHTA and CDR2 is FQGNSA in the germline V gene. The CDR3 has 17 amino acids. The CDR3 protein is CASSLVGRYGSGNTIYF.

The chain has TRBV12-3 or TRBV12-4 and TRBJ1-2; TCRdb outputs TRBD1, but without DNA this stays unchecked. The CDR3 covers 16 residues. This CDR3 reads CASTPTGTRANYGYTF.

The chain has TRBV10-3 and TRBJ2-7; TCRdb picks TRBD1, but there is no DNA to check that call. The CDR3 is 13 residues long. Germline V gives CDR1 ENHRY, CDR2 SYGVKD. The CDR3 loop reads CAIRGGTRSEQYF.

The V call is TRBV24-1, the J call TRBJ2-1. Germline values: CDR1 KGHDR, CDR2 SFDVKD. The CDR3 loop spans 12 amino acids. CDR3: CATSDLGNEQFF.

The rearrangement joins TRBV7-8 to TRBJ2-3. The CDR3 contains 12 residues. From germline, CDR1 is SGHVS and CDR2 FQNEAQ. The CDR3 spells CASMDVSDTQYF.

The CDR3: CASRQGMGGNTIYF. V and J are TRBV6-5 and TRBJ1-3; the D call of TRBD1 rests on TCRdb alone, since no DNA is present to check it. CDR3 length: 14 residues. From germline, CDR1 is MNHEY and CDR2 SVGAGI.

This chain joins TRBV14 and TRBJ2-2. The length of the CDR3 is 14 residues. Looked up from germline, CDR1 is SGHDN and CDR2 is FVKESK. CDR3 sequence reads: CASSQYNFPGELFF.

CDR3 in amino acids: CASSHGQRGANVLTF. The chain uses TRBV12-3 or TRBV12-4 and TRBJ2-6; TCRdb's D call of TRBD1 is untestable without DNA. This CDR3 has 15 residues.

The chain recombines TRBV27 with TRBJ2-4; the D call of TRBD1 rests on TCRdb alone, since no DNA is present to check it. CDR3 length equals 17 residues. Germline CDR1 reads MNHEY; CDR2 reads SMNVEV (reference sequence). CDR3 in amino acids: CASSLYGSPLAKNIQYF.

V and J are TRBV6-1 and TRBJ1-6. CDR1 is MNHNS and CDR2 is SASEGT in the germline V gene. This CDR3 region has 13 residues. The CDR3 sequence: CASKNMEVTPLHF.